This T cell receptor beta chain came from a study of shared clonotypes between healthy human individuals. Points from the study as a whole: Specimens sampled were limited to blood, with tissue repertoires likely differing.

It was approximately 280 ng DNA, 25,000 to 35,000 T cell genomes, that went into each replicate PCR of unsorted PBMC. The assay was immunoSEQ multiplex PCR, and TCRdb's table has in-frame clones only and misses some. The data contain around 480,000 clones, 60% to 80% of them singletons. Genomic DNA from unsorted samples was obtained from about 82 million PBMCs (per sample). The J segment lost 14 bases and the V segment lost 3 bases, leaving 4 bases of the junction unmatched. This CDR3 region has 12 residues. Germline CDR1 reads SGHKS; CDR2 reads YYEKEE (reference sequence). As to this clone: Its target is unknown.

The chain employs TRBV5-5 and TRBJ2-2, with TRBD2 identical over 10 bases. The material sequenced was PBMCs. This receptor was obtained from a woman between 35 and 50 years old in good health. Some clones in this sample may be carry-over from other donors' samples. Here the CDR3 DNA reads TGTGCCAGCAGCTCCCTAGCGGGAGAACTGTTTTTT. Translated: CASSSLAGELFF. The full variable domain, completed using reference TRBV5-5 and TRBJ2-2, is DAGVTQSPTHLIKTRGQQVTLRCSPISGHKSVSWYQQVLGQGPQFIFQYYEKEERGRGNFPDRFSARQFPNYSSELNVNALLLGDSALYLCASSSLAGELFFGEGSRLTVL.